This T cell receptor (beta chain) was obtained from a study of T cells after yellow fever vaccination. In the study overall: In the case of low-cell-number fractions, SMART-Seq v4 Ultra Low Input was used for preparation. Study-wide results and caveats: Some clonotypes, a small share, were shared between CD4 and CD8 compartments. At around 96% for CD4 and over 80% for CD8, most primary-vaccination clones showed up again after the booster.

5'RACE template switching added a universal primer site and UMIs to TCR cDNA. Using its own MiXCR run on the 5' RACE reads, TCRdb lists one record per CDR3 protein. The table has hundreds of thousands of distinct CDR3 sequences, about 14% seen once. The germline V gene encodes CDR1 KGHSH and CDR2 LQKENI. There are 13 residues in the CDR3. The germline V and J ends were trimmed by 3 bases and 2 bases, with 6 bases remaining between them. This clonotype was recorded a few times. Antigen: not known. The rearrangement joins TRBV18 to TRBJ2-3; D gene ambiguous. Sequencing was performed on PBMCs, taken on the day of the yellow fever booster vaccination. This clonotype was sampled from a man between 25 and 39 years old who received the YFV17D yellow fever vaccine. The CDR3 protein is CASSPLNTDTQYF. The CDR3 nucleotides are TGTGCCAGCTCACCGCTAAACACAGATACGCAGTATTTT.